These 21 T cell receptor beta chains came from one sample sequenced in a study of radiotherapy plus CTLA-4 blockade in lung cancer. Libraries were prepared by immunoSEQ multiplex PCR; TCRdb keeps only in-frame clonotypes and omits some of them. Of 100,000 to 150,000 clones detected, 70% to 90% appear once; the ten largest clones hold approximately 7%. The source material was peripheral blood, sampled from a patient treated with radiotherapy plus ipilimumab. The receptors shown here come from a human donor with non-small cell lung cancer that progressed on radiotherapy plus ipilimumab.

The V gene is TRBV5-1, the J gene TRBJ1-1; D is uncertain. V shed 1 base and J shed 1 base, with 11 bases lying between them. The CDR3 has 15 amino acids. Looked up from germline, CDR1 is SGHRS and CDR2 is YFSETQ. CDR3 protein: CASSLTTTGNTEAFF. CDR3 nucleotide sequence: TGCGCCAGCAGCTTGACCACGACGGGGAACACTGAAGCTTTCTTT.

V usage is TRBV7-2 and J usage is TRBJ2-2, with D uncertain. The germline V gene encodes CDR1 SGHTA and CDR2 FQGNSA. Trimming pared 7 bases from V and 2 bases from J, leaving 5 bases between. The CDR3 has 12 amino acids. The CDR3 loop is CASTLNTGELFF. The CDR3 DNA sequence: TGTGCCAGCACCCTCAACACCGGGGAGCTGTTTTTT.

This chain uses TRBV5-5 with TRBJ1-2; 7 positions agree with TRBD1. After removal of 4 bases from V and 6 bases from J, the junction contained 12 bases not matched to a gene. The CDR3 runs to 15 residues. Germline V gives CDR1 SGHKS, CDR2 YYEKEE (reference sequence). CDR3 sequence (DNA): TGTGCCAGCAGCGCACAGGGGAGAGGGACAGATGGCTACACCTTC. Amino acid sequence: CASSAQGRGTDGYTF.

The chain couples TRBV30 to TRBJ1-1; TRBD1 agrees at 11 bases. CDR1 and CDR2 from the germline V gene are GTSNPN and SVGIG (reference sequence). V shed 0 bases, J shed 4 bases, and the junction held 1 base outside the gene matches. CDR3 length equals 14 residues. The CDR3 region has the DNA TGTGCCTGGAGTGTGGACAGGGGGCTCACTGAAGCTTTCTTT. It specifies CAWSVDRGLTEAFF.

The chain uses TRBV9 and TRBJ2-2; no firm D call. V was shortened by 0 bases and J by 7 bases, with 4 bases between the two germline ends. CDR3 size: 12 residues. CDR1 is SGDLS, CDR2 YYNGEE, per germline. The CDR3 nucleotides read TGTGCCAGCAGCGTAGCGGTCGGGGAGCTGTTTTTT. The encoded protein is CASSVAVGELFF.

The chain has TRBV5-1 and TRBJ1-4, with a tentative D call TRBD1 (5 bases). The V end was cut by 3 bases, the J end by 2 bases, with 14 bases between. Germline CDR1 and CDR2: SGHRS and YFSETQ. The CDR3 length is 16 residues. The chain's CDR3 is CASSWGRQWTNEKLFF. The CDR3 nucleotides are TGCGCCAGCAGCTGGGGACGACAGTGGACTAATGAAAAACTGTTTTTT.

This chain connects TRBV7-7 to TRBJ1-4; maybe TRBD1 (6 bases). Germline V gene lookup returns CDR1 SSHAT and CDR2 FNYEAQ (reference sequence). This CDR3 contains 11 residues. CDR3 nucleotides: TGTACTCGGGAGGACAGCCAAAAACTGTTTTTT. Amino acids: CTREDSQKLFF.

The CDR3 is CASSFGLAFSQETQYF. In nucleotides, the CDR3 is TGTGCCAGCAGCTTTGGACTAGCTTTTTCCCAAGAGACCCAGTACTTC. V and J are TRBV7-8 and TRBJ2-5, with 8 bases aligning to TRBD2. The CDR3 is 16 amino acids. V dropped 3 bases and J dropped 1; count of bases not matched to a gene: 7. Germline V gene data show CDR1 as SGHVS and CDR2 as FQNEAQ.

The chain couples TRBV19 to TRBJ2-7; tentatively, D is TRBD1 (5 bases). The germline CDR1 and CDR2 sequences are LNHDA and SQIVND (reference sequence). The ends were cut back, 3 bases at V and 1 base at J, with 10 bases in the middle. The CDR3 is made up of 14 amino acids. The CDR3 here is CASSIGKGSYEQYF. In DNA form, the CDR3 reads TGTGCCAGTAGTATCGGAAAGGGGTCCTACGAGCAGTACTTC.

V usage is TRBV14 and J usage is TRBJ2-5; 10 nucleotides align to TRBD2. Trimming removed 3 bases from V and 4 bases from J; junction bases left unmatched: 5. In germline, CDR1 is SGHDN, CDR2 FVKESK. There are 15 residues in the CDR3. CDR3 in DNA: TGTGCCAGCAGCCACCTCAGGACTAGCGGAGAGACCCAGTACTTC. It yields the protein CASSHLRTSGETQYF.

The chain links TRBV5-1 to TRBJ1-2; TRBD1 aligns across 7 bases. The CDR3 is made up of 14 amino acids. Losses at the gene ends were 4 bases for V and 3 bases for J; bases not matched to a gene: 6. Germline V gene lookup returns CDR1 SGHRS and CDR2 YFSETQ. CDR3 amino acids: CASSLGGSDYGYTF. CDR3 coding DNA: TGCGCCAGCAGCCTAGGGGGCTCGGACTATGGCTACACCTTC. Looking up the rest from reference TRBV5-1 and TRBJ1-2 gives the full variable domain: KAGVTQTPRYLIKTRGQQVTLSCSPISGHRSVSWYQQTPGQGLQFLFEYFSETQRNKGNFPGRFSGRQFSNSRSEMNVSTLELGDSALYLCASSLGGSDYGYTFGSGTRLTVV.

In nucleotides, the CDR3 is TGTGCCAGCAGCGCCCGACTAGCGGGGGGGGGCACAGATACGCAGTATTTT. Encoded protein: CASSARLAGGGTDTQYF. The rearrangement links TRBV9 to TRBJ2-3; 14 nucleotides match TRBD2. The CDR3 has 17 amino acids. Trimming removed 3 bases from V and 1 base from J; junction bases left unmatched: 4. Germline V gene sequence: CDR1 SGDLS, CDR2 YYNGEE.

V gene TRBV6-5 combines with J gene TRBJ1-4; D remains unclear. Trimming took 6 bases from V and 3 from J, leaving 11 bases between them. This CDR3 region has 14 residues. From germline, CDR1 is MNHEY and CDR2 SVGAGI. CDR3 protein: CASREGWANEKLFF. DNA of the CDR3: TGTGCCAGCAGGGAAGGGTGGGCTAATGAAAAACTGTTTTTT.

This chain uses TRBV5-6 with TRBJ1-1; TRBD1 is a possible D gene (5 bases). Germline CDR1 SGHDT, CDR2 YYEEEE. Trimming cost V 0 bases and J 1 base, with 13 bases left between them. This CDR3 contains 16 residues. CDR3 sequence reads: CASSLAKGPRNTEAFF. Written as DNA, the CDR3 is TGTGCCAGCAGCTTGGCCAAGGGGCCTAGGAACACTGAAGCTTTCTTT.

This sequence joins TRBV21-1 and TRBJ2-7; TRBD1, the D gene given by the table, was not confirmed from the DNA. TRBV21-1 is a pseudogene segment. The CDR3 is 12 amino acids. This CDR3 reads CASSPGCYEQYF. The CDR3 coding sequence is TGTGCCAGCAGCCCAGGCTGCTACGAGCAGTACTTC.

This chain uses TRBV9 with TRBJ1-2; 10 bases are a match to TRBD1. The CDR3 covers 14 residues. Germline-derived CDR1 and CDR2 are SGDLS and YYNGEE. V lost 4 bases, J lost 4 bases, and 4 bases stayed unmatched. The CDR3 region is CASSSRQGAYGYTF. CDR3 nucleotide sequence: TGTGCCAGCAGCTCAAGACAGGGGGCCTATGGCTACACCTTC.

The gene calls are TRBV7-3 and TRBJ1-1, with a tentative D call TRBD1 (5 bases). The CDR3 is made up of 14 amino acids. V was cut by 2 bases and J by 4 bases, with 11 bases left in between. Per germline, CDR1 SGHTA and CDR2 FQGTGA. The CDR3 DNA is TGTGCCAGCAGCTTATCGGGACTGGCCACTGAAGCTTTCTTT. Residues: CASSLSGLATEAFF.

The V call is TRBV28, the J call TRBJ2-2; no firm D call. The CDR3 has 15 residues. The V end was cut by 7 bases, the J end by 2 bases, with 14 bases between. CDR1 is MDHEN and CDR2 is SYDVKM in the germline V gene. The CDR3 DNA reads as TGTGCCAGCACCCTCCGGGCCTCAAACACCGGGGAGCTGTTTTTT. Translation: CASTLRASNTGELFF.

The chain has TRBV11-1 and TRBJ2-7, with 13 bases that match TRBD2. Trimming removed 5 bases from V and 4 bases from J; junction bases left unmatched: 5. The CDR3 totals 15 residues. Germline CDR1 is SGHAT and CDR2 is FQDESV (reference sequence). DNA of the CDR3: TGTGCCAGCAGCCAAGGACTAGCGGGAGTTTACGAGCAGTACTTC. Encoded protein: CASSQGLAGVYEQYF.

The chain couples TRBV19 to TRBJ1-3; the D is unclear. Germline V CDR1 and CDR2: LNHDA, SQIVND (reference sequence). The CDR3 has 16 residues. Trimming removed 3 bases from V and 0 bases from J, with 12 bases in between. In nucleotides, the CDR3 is TGTGCCAGTAGTATTTTTTCCACATTCTCTGGAAACACCATATATTTT. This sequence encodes CASSIFSTFSGNTIYF.

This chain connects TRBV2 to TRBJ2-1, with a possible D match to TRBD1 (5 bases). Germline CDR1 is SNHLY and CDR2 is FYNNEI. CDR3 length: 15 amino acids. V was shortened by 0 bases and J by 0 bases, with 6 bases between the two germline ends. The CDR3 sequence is CASSEAGRSYNEQFF. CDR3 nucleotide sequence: TGTGCCAGCAGTGAAGCGGGGCGCTCCTACAATGAGCAGTTCTTC.